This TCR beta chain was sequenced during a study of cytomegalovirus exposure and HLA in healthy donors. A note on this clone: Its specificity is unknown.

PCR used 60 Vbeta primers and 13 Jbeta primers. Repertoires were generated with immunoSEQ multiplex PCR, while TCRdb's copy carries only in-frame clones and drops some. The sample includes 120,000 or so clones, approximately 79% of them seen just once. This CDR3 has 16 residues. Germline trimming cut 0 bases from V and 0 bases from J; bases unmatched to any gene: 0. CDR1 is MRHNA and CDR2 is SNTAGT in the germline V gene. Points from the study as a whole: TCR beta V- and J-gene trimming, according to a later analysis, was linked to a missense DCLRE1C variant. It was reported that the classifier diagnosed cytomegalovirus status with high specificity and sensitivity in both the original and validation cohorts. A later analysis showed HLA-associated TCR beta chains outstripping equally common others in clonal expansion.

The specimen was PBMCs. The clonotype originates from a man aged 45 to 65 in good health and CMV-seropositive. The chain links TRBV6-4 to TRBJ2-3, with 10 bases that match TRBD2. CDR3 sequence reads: CASSDSTSGSTDTQYF. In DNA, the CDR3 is TGTGCCAGCAGTGACTCGACTAGCGGGAGCACAGATACGCAGTATTTT.